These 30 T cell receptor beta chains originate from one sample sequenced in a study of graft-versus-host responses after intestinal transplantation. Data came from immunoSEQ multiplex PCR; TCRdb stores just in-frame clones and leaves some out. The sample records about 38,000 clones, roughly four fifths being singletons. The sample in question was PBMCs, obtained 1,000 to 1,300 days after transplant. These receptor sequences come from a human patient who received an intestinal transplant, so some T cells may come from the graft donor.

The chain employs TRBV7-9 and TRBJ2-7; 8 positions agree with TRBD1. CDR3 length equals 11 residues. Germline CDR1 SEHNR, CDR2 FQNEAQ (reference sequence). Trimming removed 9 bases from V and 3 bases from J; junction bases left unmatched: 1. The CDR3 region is CASGTGYEQYF. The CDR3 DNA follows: TGTGCCAGTGGGACAGGCTACGAGCAGTACTTC.

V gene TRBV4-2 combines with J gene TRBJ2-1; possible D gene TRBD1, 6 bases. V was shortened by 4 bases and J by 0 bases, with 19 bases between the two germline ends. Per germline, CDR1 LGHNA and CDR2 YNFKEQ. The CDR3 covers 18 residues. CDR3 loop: CASSPKLYRAGSYNEQFF. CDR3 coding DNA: TGTGCCAGCAGCCCCAAGCTCTACAGGGCCGGCTCCTACAATGAGCAGTTCTTC.

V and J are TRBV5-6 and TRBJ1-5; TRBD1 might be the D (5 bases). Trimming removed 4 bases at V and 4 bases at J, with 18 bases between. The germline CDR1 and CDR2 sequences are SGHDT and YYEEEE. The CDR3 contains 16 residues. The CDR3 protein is CASSPSRGGGNQPQHF. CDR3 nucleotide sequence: TGTGCCAGCAGCCCATCCCGGGGCGGGGGAAATCAGCCCCAGCATTTT.

In DNA, the CDR3 is TGTGCCAGTAGCCTCGGGGGGGAAGGTTCACCCCTCCACTTT. This translates into CASSLGGEGSPLHF. The chain combines TRBV19 with TRBJ1-6, with a weak D call TRBD1 (5 bases). The V gene's germline CDR1 is LNHDA and CDR2 SQIVND (reference sequence). CDR3 length: 14 amino acids. V was clipped by 6 bases and J by 9 bases, with 15 bases between them.

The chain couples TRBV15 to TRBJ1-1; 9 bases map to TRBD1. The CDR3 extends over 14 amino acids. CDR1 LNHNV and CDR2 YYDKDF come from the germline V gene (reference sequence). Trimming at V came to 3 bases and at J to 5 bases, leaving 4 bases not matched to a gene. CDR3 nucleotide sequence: TGTGCCACCAGCAGGGGACAGGGTAGGACTGAAGCTTTCTTT. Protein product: CATSRGQGRTEAFF.

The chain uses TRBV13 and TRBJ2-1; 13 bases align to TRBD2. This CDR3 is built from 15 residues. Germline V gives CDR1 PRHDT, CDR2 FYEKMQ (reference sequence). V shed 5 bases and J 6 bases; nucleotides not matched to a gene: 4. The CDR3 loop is CASSDGLAGANEQFF. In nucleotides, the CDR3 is TGTGCCAGCAGCGATGGACTAGCGGGGGCCAATGAGCAGTTCTTC. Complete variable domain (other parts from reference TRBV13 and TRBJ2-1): AAGVIQSPRHLIKEKRETATLKCYPIPRHDTVYWYQQGPGQDPQFLISFYEKMQSDKGSIPDRFSAQQFSDYHSELNMSSLELGDSALYFCASSDGLAGANEQFFGPGTRLTVL.

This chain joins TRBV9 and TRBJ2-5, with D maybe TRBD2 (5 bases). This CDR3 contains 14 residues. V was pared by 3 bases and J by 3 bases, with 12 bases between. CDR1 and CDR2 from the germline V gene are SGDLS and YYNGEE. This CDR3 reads CASSGAVTEETQYF. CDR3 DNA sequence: TGTGCCAGCAGCGGAGCGGTGACGGAAGAGACCCAGTACTTC.

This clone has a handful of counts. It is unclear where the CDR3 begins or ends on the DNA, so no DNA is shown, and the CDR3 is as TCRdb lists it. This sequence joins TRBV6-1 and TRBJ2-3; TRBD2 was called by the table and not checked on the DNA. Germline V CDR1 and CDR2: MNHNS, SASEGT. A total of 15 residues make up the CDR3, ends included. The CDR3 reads CASSSSGGPADTQYF.

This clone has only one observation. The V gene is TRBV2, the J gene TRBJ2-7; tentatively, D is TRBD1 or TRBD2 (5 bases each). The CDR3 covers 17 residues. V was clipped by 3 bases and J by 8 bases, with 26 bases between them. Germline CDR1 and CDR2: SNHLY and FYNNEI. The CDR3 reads CASSDPDSGRGPRKQYF. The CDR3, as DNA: TGTGCCAGCAGTGACCCTGATTCGGGACGGGGCCCACGGAAGCAGTACTTC. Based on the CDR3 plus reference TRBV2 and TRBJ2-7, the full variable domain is EPEVTQTPSHQVTQMGQEVILRCVPISNHLYFYWYRQILGQKVEFLVSFYNNEISEKSEIFDDQFSVERPDGSNFTLKIRSTKLEDSAMYFCASSDPDSGRGPRKQYFGPGTRLTVT.

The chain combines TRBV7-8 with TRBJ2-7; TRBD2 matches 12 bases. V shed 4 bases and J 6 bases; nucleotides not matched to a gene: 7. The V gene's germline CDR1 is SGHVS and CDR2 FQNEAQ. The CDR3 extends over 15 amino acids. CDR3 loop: CASSSSSGRAGEQYF. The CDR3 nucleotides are TGTGCCAGCAGCTCGTCTAGCGGGAGGGCCGGCGAGCAGTACTTC. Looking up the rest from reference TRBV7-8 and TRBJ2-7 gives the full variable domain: GAGVSQSPRYKVAKRGQDVALRCDPISGHVSLFWYQQALGQGPEFLTYFQNEAQLDKSGLPSDRFFAERPEGSVSTLKIQRTQQEDSAVYLCASSSSSGRAGEQYFGPGTRLTVT.

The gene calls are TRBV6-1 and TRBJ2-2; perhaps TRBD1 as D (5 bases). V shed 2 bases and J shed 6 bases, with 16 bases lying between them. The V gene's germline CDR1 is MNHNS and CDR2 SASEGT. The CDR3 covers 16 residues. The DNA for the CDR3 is TGTGCCAGCAGTGAATTATCAGCAGGGTTTGCCGGGGAGCTGTTTTTT. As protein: CASSELSAGFAGELFF.

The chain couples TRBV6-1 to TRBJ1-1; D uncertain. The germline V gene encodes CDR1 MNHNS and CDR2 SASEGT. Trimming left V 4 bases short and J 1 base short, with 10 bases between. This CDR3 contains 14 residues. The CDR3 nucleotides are TGTGCCAGCAGTGGTCAAAAGGGGAACACTGAAGCTTTCTTT. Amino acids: CASSGQKGNTEAFF.

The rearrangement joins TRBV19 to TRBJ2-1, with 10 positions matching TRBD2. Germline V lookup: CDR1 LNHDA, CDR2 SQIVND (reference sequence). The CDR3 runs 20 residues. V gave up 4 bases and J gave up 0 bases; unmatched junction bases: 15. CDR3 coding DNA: TGTGCCAGTAGTAAGGGAGCCGGGACTAGCGCAAGGAGCTCCTACAATGAGCAGTTCTTC. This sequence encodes CASSKGAGTSARSSYNEQFF.

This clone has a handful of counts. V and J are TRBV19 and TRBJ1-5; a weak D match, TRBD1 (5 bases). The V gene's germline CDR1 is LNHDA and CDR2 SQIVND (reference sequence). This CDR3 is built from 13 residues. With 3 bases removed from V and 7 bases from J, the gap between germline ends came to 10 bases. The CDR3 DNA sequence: TGTGCCAGTAGTATGTCAGGGTTGCAGCCCCAGCATTTT. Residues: CASSMSGLQPQHF. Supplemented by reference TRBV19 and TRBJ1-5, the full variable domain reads DGGITQSPKYLFRKEGQNVTLSCEQNLNHDAMYWYRQDPGQGLRLIYYSQIVNDFQKGDIAEGYSVSREKKESFPLTVTSAQKNPTAFYLCASSMSGLQPQHFGDGTRLSIL.

CDR3 DNA sequence: TGTGCCACCAGGGATTCCCTAGCGATGGGAGAGACCCAGTACTTC. Its protein is CATRDSLAMGETQYF. J is TRBJ2-5 and V is TRBV15; D is possibly TRBD2 (6 bases). The CDR3 extends over 15 amino acids. V lost 6 bases and J lost 4, with 18 bases in between. The V gene's germline CDR1 is LNHNV and CDR2 YYDKDF (reference sequence).

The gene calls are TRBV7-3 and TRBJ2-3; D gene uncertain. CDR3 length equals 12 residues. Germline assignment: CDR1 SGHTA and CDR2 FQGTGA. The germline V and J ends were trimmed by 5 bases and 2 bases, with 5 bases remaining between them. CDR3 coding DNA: TGTGCCAGCAGCATAGACACAGATACGCAGTATTTT. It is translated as CASSIDTDTQYF.

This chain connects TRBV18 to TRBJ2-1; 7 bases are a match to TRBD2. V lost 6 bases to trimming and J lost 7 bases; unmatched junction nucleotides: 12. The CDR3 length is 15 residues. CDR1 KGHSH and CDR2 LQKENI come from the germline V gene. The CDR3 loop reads CASSPLGGGPNEQFF. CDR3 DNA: TGTGCCAGCTCTCCCCTTGGGGGAGGGCCGAATGAGCAGTTCTTC.

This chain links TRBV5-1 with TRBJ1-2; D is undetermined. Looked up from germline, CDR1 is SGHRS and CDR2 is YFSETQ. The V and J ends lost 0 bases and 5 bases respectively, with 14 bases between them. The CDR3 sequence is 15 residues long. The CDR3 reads CASSLASSTGYGYTF. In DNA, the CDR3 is TGCGCCAGCAGCTTGGCGTCCAGTACCGGGTATGGCTACACCTTC.

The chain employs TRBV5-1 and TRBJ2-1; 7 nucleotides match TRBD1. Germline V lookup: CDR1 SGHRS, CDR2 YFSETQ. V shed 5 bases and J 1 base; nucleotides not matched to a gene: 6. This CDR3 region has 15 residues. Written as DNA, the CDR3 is TGCGCCAGCAGTTCAGGGGACAGATCCTACAATGAGCAGTTCTTC. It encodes CASSSGDRSYNEQFF.

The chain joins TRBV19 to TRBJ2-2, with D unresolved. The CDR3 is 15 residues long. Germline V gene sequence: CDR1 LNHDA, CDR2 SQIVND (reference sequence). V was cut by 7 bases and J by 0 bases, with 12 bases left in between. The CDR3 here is CASTPRTPNTGELFF. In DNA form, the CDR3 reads TGTGCCAGTACCCCGAGAACCCCGAACACCGGGGAGCTGTTTTTT.

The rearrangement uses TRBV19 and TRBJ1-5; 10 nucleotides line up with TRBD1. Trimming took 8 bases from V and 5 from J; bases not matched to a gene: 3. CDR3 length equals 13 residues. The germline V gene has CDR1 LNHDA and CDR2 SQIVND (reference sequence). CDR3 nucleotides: TGTGCCAGTTCCGGGACAGGGGATCAGCCCCAGCATTTT. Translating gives CASSGTGDQPQHF.

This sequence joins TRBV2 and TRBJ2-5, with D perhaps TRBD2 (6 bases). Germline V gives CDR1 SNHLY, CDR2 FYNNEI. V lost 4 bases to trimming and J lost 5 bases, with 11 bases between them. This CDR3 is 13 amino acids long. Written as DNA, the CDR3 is TGTGCCAGCAGTGTTGGAGGGACGGAGACCCAGTACTTC. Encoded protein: CASSVGGTETQYF.

CDR3 nucleotides: TGTGCCAGCAGCTTAGGGGGGGCAAGTCAGCCCCAGCATTTT. It is translated as CASSLGGASQPQHF. The rearrangement uses TRBV7-9 and TRBJ1-5, with D possibly being TRBD1 (6 bases). This CDR3 is 14 amino acids long. The germline V gene encodes CDR1 SEHNR and CDR2 FQNEAQ (reference sequence). V lost 1 base and J lost 6, with 10 bases in between. The full variable domain, with the rest looked up from reference TRBV7-9 and TRBJ1-5, is DTGVSQNPRHKITKRGQNVTFRCDPISEHNRLYWYRQTLGQGPEFLTYFQNEAQLEKSRLLSDRFSAERPKGSFSTLEIQRTEQGDSAMYLCASSLGGASQPQHFGDGTRLSIL.

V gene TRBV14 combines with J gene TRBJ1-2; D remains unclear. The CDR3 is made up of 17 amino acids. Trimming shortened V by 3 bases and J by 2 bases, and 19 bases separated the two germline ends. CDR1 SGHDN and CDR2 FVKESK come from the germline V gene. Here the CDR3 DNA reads TGTGCCAGCAGCCAGGACCAGGTAAGTAAACCCAACTATGGCTACACCTTC. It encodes CASSQDQVSKPNYGYTF.

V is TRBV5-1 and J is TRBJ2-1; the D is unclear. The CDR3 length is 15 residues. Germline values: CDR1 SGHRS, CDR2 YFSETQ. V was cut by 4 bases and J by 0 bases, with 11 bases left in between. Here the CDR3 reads CASSPEKSSYNEQFF. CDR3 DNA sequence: TGCGCCAGCAGCCCCGAGAAGAGCTCCTACAATGAGCAGTTCTTC.

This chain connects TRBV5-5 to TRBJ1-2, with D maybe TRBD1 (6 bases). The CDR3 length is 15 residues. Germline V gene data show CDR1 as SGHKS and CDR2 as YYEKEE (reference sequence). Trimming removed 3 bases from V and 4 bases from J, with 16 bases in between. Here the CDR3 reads CASSWAQGSTYGYTF. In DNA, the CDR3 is TGTGCCAGCAGCTGGGCACAGGGTAGTACCTATGGCTACACCTTC. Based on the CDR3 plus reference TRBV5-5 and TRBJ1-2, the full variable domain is DAGVTQSPTHLIKTRGQQVTLRCSPISGHKSVSWYQQVLGQGPQFIFQYYEKEERGRGNFPDRFSARQFPNYSSELNVNALLLGDSALYLCASSWAQGSTYGYTFGSGTRLTVV.

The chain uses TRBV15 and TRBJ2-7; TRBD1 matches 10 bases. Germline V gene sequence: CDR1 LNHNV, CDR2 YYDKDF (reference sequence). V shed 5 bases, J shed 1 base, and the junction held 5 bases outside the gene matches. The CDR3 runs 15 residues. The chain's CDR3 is CATSGGQGKSYEQYF. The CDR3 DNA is TGTGCCACCAGCGGGGGACAGGGGAAGTCCTACGAGCAGTACTTC. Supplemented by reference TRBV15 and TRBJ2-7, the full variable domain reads DAMVIQNPRYQVTQFGKPVTLSCSQTLNHNVMYWYQQKSSQAPKLLFHYYDKDFNNEADTPDNFQSRRPNTSFCFLDIRSPGLGDTAMYLCATSGGQGKSYEQYFGPGTRLTVT.

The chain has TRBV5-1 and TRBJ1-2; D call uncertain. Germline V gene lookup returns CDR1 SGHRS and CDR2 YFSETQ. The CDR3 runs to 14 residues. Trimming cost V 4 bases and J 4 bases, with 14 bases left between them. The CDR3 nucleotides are TGCGCCAGCAGCCTGGACGGTTCGGGCTATGGCTACACCTTC. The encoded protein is CASSLDGSGYGYTF.

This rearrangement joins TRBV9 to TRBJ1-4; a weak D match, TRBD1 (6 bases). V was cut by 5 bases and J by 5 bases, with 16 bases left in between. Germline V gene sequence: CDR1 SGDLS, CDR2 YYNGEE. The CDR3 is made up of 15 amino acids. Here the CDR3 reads CASSKGHNQNEKLFF. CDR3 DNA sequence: TGTGCCAGCAGTAAGGGACACAATCAAAATGAAAAACTGTTTTTT. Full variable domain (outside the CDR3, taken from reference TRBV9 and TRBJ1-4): DSGVTQTPKHLITATGQRVTLRCSPRSGDLSVYWYQQSLDQGLQFLIQYYNGEERAKGNILERFSAQQFPDLHSELNLSSLELGDSALYFCASSKGHNQNEKLFFGSGTQLSVL.

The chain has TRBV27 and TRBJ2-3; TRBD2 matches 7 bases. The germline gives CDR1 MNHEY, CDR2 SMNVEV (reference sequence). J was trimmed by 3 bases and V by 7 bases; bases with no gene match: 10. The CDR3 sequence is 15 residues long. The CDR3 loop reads CASIPLVGGTDTQYF. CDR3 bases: TGTGCCAGCATACCCTTAGTGGGAGGGACAGATACGCAGTATTTT.